The 31 T cell receptor beta chains listed next were all sequenced from one sample in a study of OX40 agonist ivuxolimab in advanced cancers. Measured with immunoSEQ multiplex PCR; TCRdb has only the in-frame clones, and not every one. Seen here are 60,000 or so clones, roughly 85% observed once, and the top ten hold around 0.9%. The sample was CD4+ or CD8+ T cells sorted from blood, taken in a trial of the OX40 agonist ivuxolimab. Every receptor here comes from an adult with an advanced solid tumor such as melanoma, head and neck, liver or kidney cancer.

The chain combines TRBV19 with TRBJ1-1; tentative D call: TRBD1 (5 bases). CDR1 is LNHDA and CDR2 is SQIVND in the germline V gene (reference sequence). The CDR3 is made up of 16 amino acids. V was shortened by 8 bases and J by 1 base, with 20 bases between the two germline ends. In DNA, the CDR3 is TGTGCCAGTCTCCTGGGGACGGGGAGGAGGAACACTGAAGCTTTCTTT. Amino acid sequence: CASLLGTGRRNTEAFF.

V is TRBV11-3 and J is TRBJ2-7; D tentatively fits TRBD1 or TRBD2 (5 bases each). The CDR3 contains 15 residues. The V gene's germline CDR1 is SGHNT and CDR2 YENEEA. Trimming left V 1 base short and J 5 bases short, with 15 bases between. This CDR3 is CASSLGGAQYDEQYF. CDR3 nucleotides: TGTGCCAGCAGCTTAGGAGGGGCCCAATACGACGAGCAGTACTTC.

In its sample, this clone was seen once. At one boundary the junction diverges from the germline segment, which might be a read error. This chain connects TRBV7-9 to TRBJ1-2, with D uncertain. In germline, CDR1 is SEHNR, CDR2 FQNEAQ (reference sequence). The CDR3 spans 13 residues. The CDR3 DNA reads TGTGTCAGCAGCCCTACAGCGCCCGTCGGCTACACCTTC. It codes for CVSSPTAPVGYTF.

The rearrangement joins TRBV6-6 to TRBJ2-6; no firm D call. This CDR3 is built from 14 residues. V gave up 6 bases and J gave up 4 bases, with 10 bases separating them. Germline V gene sequence: CDR1 MNHNY, CDR2 SVGAGI (reference sequence). This CDR3 reads CASRSGSGANVLTF. CDR3 bases: TGTGCCAGCAGATCCGGGTCAGGGGCCAACGTCCTGACTTTC.

The chain recombines TRBV7-9 with TRBJ2-7, with 11 bases lining up with TRBD2. Germline CDR1 reads SEHNR; CDR2 reads FQNEAQ (reference sequence). The CDR3 covers 15 residues. V lost 0 bases, J lost 2 bases, and 0 bases stayed unmatched. CDR3 nucleotide sequence: TGTGCCAGCAGCTTAGCGGGACTAGCGGCCTACGAGCAGTACTTC. Translated, it gives CASSLAGLAAYEQYF.

The CDR3 sequence is CASNSGGASYEQYF. CDR3 nucleotide sequence: TGTGCCAGCAACAGCGGGGGGGCCTCCTACGAGCAGTACTTC. This chain uses TRBV27 with TRBJ2-7; TRBD2 matches 10 bases. The V segment lost 7 bases and the J segment 0 bases; nucleotides outside the gene matches: 3. This CDR3 contains 14 residues. CDR1 is MNHEY, CDR2 SMNVEV, per germline (reference sequence).

The chain is built from TRBV28 and TRBJ1-1; 8 nucleotides line up with TRBD1. Per germline, CDR1 MDHEN and CDR2 SYDVKM. The CDR3 totals 16 residues. V shed 5 bases, J shed 4 bases, and the junction held 12 bases outside the gene matches. The DNA of the CDR3 is TGTGCCAGCAGTCCGCAATTCAGGGGGCGGGTCACTGAAGCTTTCTTT. Protein sequence: CASSPQFRGRVTEAFF.

This sequence joins TRBV18 and TRBJ2-5, with D possibly TRBD1 on 5 matching bases. CDR3 size: 19 residues. The V gene's germline CDR1 is KGHSH and CDR2 LQKENI. With 3 bases removed from V and 0 bases from J, the gap between germline ends came to 23 bases. CDR3 sequence: CASSPPNRRPGQNQETQYF. CDR3 sequence (DNA): TGTGCCAGCTCACCCCCAAACCGCAGGCCAGGGCAAAACCAAGAGACCCAGTACTTC.

The rearrangement links TRBV11-2 to TRBJ2-3, with D uncertain. CDR3 size: 16 residues. Trimming cost V 4 bases and J 6 bases, with 20 bases left between them. Per germline, CDR1 SGHAT and CDR2 FQNNGV. The CDR3 region is CASSSISGGPSDTQYF. In nucleotides, the CDR3 is TGTGCCAGCAGCTCCATCTCTGGCGGACCTTCGGATACGCAGTATTTT.

The V gene is TRBV2, the J gene TRBJ2-2; the D call may be TRBD1 or TRBD2 (6 bases each). This CDR3 comprises 16 residues. Germline-derived CDR1 and CDR2 are SNHLY and FYNNEI. The germline V and J ends were trimmed by 7 bases and 0 bases, with 15 bases remaining between them. The CDR3 reads CASTRRGTANTGELFF. In DNA, the CDR3 is TGTGCCAGCACCCGGAGGGGGACCGCGAACACCGGGGAGCTGTTTTTT.

The chain couples TRBV19 to TRBJ2-2, with 15 positions matching TRBD2. With 6 bases clipped from V and 7 bases from J, the junction kept 6 bases outside the gene matches. From germline, CDR1 is LNHDA and CDR2 SQIVND (reference sequence). CDR3 size: 16 residues. The CDR3 DNA follows: TGTGCCAGTAGGCAGGGACTAGCGGGAGGTATCGGGGAGCTGTTTTTT. It codes for CASRQGLAGGIGELFF.

The chain recombines TRBV5-1 with TRBJ2-3; D gene ambiguous. Germline V gene lookup returns CDR1 SGHRS and CDR2 YFSETQ. V lost 0 bases and J lost 7, with 6 bases in between. The CDR3 consists of 12 residues. CDR3 residues: CASSLVGNTQYF. CDR3 DNA: TGCGCCAGCAGCTTGGTTGGGAATACGCAGTATTTT.

DNA for the CDR3: TGCGCCAGCAGCTTGTATGGGACACGTAACACCGGGGAGCTGTTTTTT. Its protein is CASSLYGTRNTGELFF. This chain joins TRBV5-1 and TRBJ2-2, with D tentatively TRBD1 (6 bases). The ends were cut back, 1 base at V and 2 bases at J, with 12 bases in the middle. The CDR3 length is 16 residues. Germline values: CDR1 SGHRS, CDR2 YFSETQ.

The J gene is TRBJ1-4, the V gene TRBV5-1, with D possibly matching TRBD1 (6 bases). The CDR3 totals 13 residues. The V gene's germline CDR1 is SGHRS and CDR2 YFSETQ. Trimming pared 4 bases from V and 7 bases from J, leaving 11 bases between. The CDR3 loop is CASSPGQGEKLFF. CDR3 sequence (DNA): TGCGCCAGCAGCCCGGGACAAGGTGAAAAACTGTTTTTT.

This clone appeared a few times. The V and J genes are TRBV2 and TRBJ1-2, with no clear D. V lost 1 base and J 2 bases, leaving 2 bases between the germline ends. Germline lookup yields CDR1 SNHLY and CDR2 FYNNEI. The CDR3 sequence is 12 residues long. The CDR3 loop reads CASSEGNYGYTF. CDR3 in DNA: TGTGCCAGCAGTGAAGGGAACTATGGCTACACCTTC.

This chain links TRBV5-4 with TRBJ1-5; D might be TRBD1 (6 bases). Trimming left V 2 bases short and J 1 base short, with 13 bases between. This CDR3 comprises 16 residues. CDR1 SGHNT and CDR2 YYREEE come from the germline V gene (reference sequence). The CDR3 spells CASSFGGTLSNQPQHF. The CDR3 nucleotides read TGTGCCAGCAGCTTCGGGGGGACACTAAGCAATCAGCCCCAGCATTTT.

The CDR3 reads CAWSGPGTGANTF. The CDR3 DNA reads as TGTGCCTGGAGTGGTCCCGGGACAGGGGCGAACACCTTC. The chain couples TRBV30 to TRBJ1-2; 10 bases line up with TRBD1. CDR3 length equals 13 residues. With 1 base clipped from V and 12 bases from J, the junction kept 8 bases outside the gene matches. CDR1 is GTSNPN, CDR2 SVGIG, per germline (reference sequence).

This clone was picked up a small number of times. The chain links TRBV28 to TRBJ2-7; 12 bases match TRBD2. The CDR3 has 16 amino acids. Per the germline V gene, CDR1 is MDHEN and CDR2 is SYDVKM. J lost 3 bases, V lost 7 bases, and 10 bases had no gene match. CDR3 amino acids: CASTAHLAGGFYEQYF. In nucleotides, the CDR3 is TGTGCCAGCACCGCACATCTAGCGGGGGGGTTCTACGAGCAGTACTTC.

This rearrangement joins TRBV27 to TRBJ2-2, with 14 bases that match TRBD2. The CDR3 loop spans 19 amino acids. Germline assignment: CDR1 MNHEY and CDR2 SMNVEV (reference sequence). Germline trimming cut 3 bases from V and 3 bases from J; bases unmatched to any gene: 9. The chain's CDR3 is CASSFDGLAGGPDTGELFF. CDR3 coding DNA: TGTGCCAGCAGTTTCGACGGACTAGCGGGGGGACCGGACACCGGGGAGCTGTTTTTT.

This clone was counted once. The genes are TRBV19 and TRBJ2-7, with D hard to call. The CDR3 contains 14 residues. The germline V gene encodes CDR1 LNHDA and CDR2 SQIVND (reference sequence). Between the trimmed V and J ends, which lost 5 bases and 0 bases, there was a span of 11 bases. CDR3 nucleotide sequence: TGTGCCAGTAGTCTCCAGGCGATCTCCTACGAGCAGTACTTC. Translated: CASSLQAISYEQYF.

The chain has TRBV29-1 and TRBJ1-1; TRBD1 matches at 8 bases. The germline V gene encodes CDR1 SQVTM and CDR2 ANQGSEA. The CDR3 has 15 residues. J was trimmed by 0 bases and V by 7 bases; bases with no gene match: 10. The CDR3 sequence is CSAEGQGAMNTEAFF. The CDR3 DNA reads TGCAGCGCCGAGGGGCAGGGGGCTATGAACACTGAAGCTTTCTTT.

This chain links TRBV4-1 with TRBJ1-3; D might be TRBD1 (6 bases). The CDR3 covers 13 residues. The germline V gene encodes CDR1 MGHRA and CDR2 YSYEKL. V lost 6 bases to trimming and J lost 8 bases, with 14 bases between them. The CDR3 bases are TGCGCCAGCAGACGGGGGGCGGGTGACACCATATATTTT. This sequence encodes CASRRGAGDTIYF.

This clone appeared once. The rearrangement joins TRBV15 to TRBJ1-1; D unclear. This CDR3 is 13 amino acids long. V gave up 1 base and J gave up 7 bases, with 10 bases separating them. Per germline, CDR1 LNHNV and CDR2 YYDKDF (reference sequence). This chain's CDR3 is CATSRADISEAFF. The CDR3 DNA reads as TGTGCCACCAGCAGAGCCGATATTAGTGAAGCTTTCTTT.

This chain links TRBV11-2 with TRBJ2-7; no firm D call. This CDR3 is 12 amino acids long. V shed 2 bases and J shed 3 bases, with 5 bases lying between them. The germline V gene encodes CDR1 SGHAT and CDR2 FQNNGV. The CDR3 nucleotides read TGTGCCAGCAGCTTATCCCTCTACGAGCAGTACTTC. It translates to CASSLSLYEQYF.

The chain recombines TRBV7-8 with TRBJ2-7, with 8 bases that match TRBD2. Unmatched junction bases numbered 11, after V lost 5 bases and J lost 2 bases. The germline V gene has CDR1 SGHVS and CDR2 FQNEAQ. This CDR3 contains 16 residues. CDR3 DNA: TGTGCCAGCAGCCCCTTACTAGCGGTCCTTCCCTACGAGCAGTACTTC. This translates into CASSPLLAVLPYEQYF.

This clone appeared many times. This chain links TRBV11-2 with TRBJ2-7; D possibly uses TRBD1 or TRBD2 (6 bases each). Per germline, CDR1 SGHAT and CDR2 FQNNGV. Trimming took 5 bases from V and 7 from J, leaving 18 bases between them. The CDR3 has 14 residues. The CDR3 sequence is CASSHNHRAGEQYF. CDR3 coding DNA: TGTGCCAGCAGCCATAACCACAGGGCGGGGGAGCAGTACTTC.

The chain joins TRBV10-3 to TRBJ2-3; D is perhaps TRBD1 (6 bases). Trimming took off 6 bases at V and 4 bases at J, with 14 bases between the two ends. CDR1 is ENHRY, CDR2 SYGVKD, per germline. The CDR3 consists of 14 residues. The CDR3 loop is CAISQNRDPDTQYF. In nucleotides, the CDR3 is TGTGCCATCAGCCAAAACAGGGATCCAGATACGCAGTATTTT.

The rearrangement uses TRBV9 and TRBJ2-1; 7 bases match TRBD1. Germline CDR1 and CDR2: SGDLS and YYNGEE. V lost 3 bases, J lost 1 base, and 10 bases stayed unmatched. The CDR3 has 17 amino acids. The CDR3 DNA reads as TGTGCCAGCAGCGAAACTTTGGACAGGAGTTCCTACAATGAGCAGTTCTTC. This gives the protein CASSETLDRSSYNEQFF.

V and J are TRBV6-1 and TRBJ2-2; D gene unclear. CDR1 is MNHNS and CDR2 is SASEGT in the germline V gene. V dropped 4 bases and J dropped 7 bases, with 22 bases sitting between them. The CDR3 runs to 17 residues. CDR3 residues: CASSGRVREWADGELFF. In nucleotides, the CDR3 is TGTGCCAGCAGTGGTAGAGTCCGAGAGTGGGCTGACGGGGAGCTGTTTTTT.

The chain uses TRBV2 and TRBJ1-4; D call uncertain. CDR1 and CDR2 from the germline V gene are SNHLY and FYNNEI. Trimming took 7 bases from V and 8 from J, leaving 14 bases between them. The CDR3 loop spans 13 amino acids. CDR3 nucleotide sequence: TGTGCCAGCAAGGAGAGGGAAAGCGAAAAACTGTTTTTT. It yields the protein CASKERESEKLFF.

The chain joins TRBV10-2 to TRBJ2-3, with 10 bases fitting TRBD2. Germline V CDR1 and CDR2: WSHSY, SAAADI. This CDR3 has 15 residues. Unmatched junction bases numbered 8, after V lost 6 bases and J lost 5 bases. Here the CDR3 DNA reads TGCGCCAGCAGGAGAGCGGGAGGGCCTGGAGATACGCAGTATTTT. Protein product: CASRRAGGPGDTQYF.